This T cell receptor (beta chain) was profiled in a study of human T cells and chemical hapten exposure. TCRdb independently ran MiXCR on the RACE reads; one entry per CDR3 protein. The sample records about 250,000 distinct CDR3 sequences, approximately 7.5% being singletons. V lost 7 bases to trimming and J lost 4 bases; unmatched junction nucleotides: 13. CDR1 is MNHEY, CDR2 SVGEGT, per germline. This CDR3 region has 16 residues. Findings of the study overall: Counts of expanded TCRs (at PT1) showed a positive correlation with patch test score. The study found expanded TCRs formed significantly more large CDR3 similarity clusters than controls.

This clonotype was observed a few times. Its antigen is currently unknown. Time point in this sample: pre-sensitization, week 0. Treatment defined: therapeutic diphenylcyclopropenone sensitization with weekly scalp DPC. The donor pool consisted of alopecia patients aged 18 to 70 years, considered suitable for DPC. Extraction of total RNA was performed on unfractionated whole blood. The V gene is TRBV6-2 or TRBV6-3, the J gene TRBJ1-5; 7 positions match TRBD1. The source is a young man with alopecia areata. Some clones in this sample may be carry-over from other donors' samples. The sample in question was whole blood, obtained in connection with sensitization to the hapten diphenylcyclopropenone (DPC). The CDR3 here is CASIDQRAGGNQPQHF. As DNA, the CDR3 is TGTGCCAGCATTGACCAGCGGGCAGGGGGAAATCAGCCCCAGCATTTT.